This T cell receptor beta chain was retrieved from a study of control samples from healthy donors and cancer patients. Profiled with immunoSEQ multiplex PCR; TCRdb holds only in-frame clones, not every one. Here the sample spans fewer than 120,000 clones, over 75% being singletons. V gave up 2 bases and J gave up 0 bases, with 11 bases separating them. The CDR3 has 16 amino acids. CDR1 is KGHSH and CDR2 is LQKENI in the germline V gene. The genes are TRBV18 and TRBJ1-3, with D uncertain. The sequenced sample consisted of PBMCs. The TCR sequence derives from a woman aged 55-70 years with lung cancer. CDR3 coding DNA: TGTGCCAGCTCACCAGTGACCGGCGGCTCTGGAAACACCATATATTTT. Protein: CASSPVTGGSGNTIYF.